The clone carrying this T cell receptor beta chain was observed a handful of times. Its antigen is currently unknown. The sample comes from a study of CD8 T cells in ankylosing spondylitis. Study-level results: CD8+ cells made up the disease-linked clones, which were relatively rare in peripheral blood. Ankylosing spondylitis blood appeared to carry a characteristic TCR beta motif of 7 or 8 highly homologous variants.

Quantitative 5'-RACE with molecular barcodes produced the TCR beta libraries. TCRdb reprocessed the 5' RACE reads via MiXCR and lists one record per CDR3 protein. Here the sample spans approximately 300,000 distinct CDR3 sequences, roughly 8% being singletons. The germline gives CDR1 MGHRA, CDR2 YSYEKL. V gave up 1 base and J gave up 2 bases; unmatched junction bases: 4. The CDR3 has 15 residues. The specimen sequenced was blood, either unsorted or a sorted T cell fraction (not recorded which). The receptor comes from a male donor with ankylosing spondylitis. The chain uses TRBV4-1 and TRBJ2-7; 8 nucleotides match TRBD1. The CDR3 DNA reads TGCGCCAGCAGCCAAGTCGGACAGGGACCCTACGAGCAGTACTTC. Its translation: CASSQVGQGPYEQYF.